The rows below give T cell receptor beta chains drawn from one sample of a study of control samples from healthy donors and cancer patients. Using immunoSEQ multiplex PCR, the repertoire was profiled, and TCRdb retains in-frame clones only, with some absent. The sample holds 170,000 or so clones, 90% to 95% seen once. Specimen: blood. These receptors were obtained from a man in his late teens or twenties in good health. CDR3s include the opening cysteine and the closing phenylalanine or tryptophan. A D gene is named only where the DNA matches it firmly. Size values are once, few and many counts, or a class for expanded clones, and some rows have none.

TRBV25-1	.	TRBJ2-7	.	CASSDITYEQYF	TGTGCCAGCAGTGATATCACCTACGAGCAGTACTTC
TRBV6-5	.	TRBJ2-1	.	CASLGLGGNEQFF	TGTGCCAGCCTGGGCCTTGGAGGGAATGAGCAGTTCTTC
TRBV10-3	TRBD1	TRBJ1-5	few	CAISPGTGVDQPQHF	TGTGCCATCAGCCCCGGGACAGGGGTCGATCAGCCCCAGCATTTT
TRBV5-1	TRBD1	TRBJ2-7	.	CASSLSGTAYEQYF	TGCGCCAGCAGCTTATCCGGGACAGCCTACGAGCAGTACTTC
TRBV6-1	TRBD2	TRBJ2-3	.	CASSGVGLAVGNTQYF	TGTGCCAGCAGTGGGGTGGGACTAGCGGTTGGGAATACGCAGTATTTT
TRBV10-3	.	TRBJ2-2	once	CAISGGLANTGELFF	TGTGCCATCAGCGGGGGCCTCGCGAACACCGGGGAGCTGTTTTTT
TRBV5-4	TRBD1	TRBJ1-2	.	CASRRTGVNYGYTF	TGTGCCAGCAGAAGGACAGGGGTGAACTATGGCTACACCTTC
TRBV27	.	TRBJ2-3	.	CASSFRPGRDTQYF	TGTGCCAGCAGTTTTAGGCCAGGGAGGGATACGCAGTATTTT
TRBV12-3/TRBV12-4	.	TRBJ2-7	.	CASLGRRLNEQYF	TGTGCCAGCCTGGGACGGCGCCTAAACGAGCAGTACTTC
TRBV4-1	.	TRBJ1-4	.	CASSQGWGATNEKLFF	TGCGCCAGCAGCCAGGGGTGGGGGGCAACTAATGAAAAACTGTTTTTT
TRBV19	.	TRBJ2-3	.	CASSPGHTDTQYF	TGTGCCAGTAGCCCCGGACACACAGATACGCAGTATTTT
TRBV30	TRBD1	TRBJ1-2	.	CAWSRNRDSYGYTF	TGTGCCTGGAGCCGGAACCGGGACAGCTATGGCTACACCTTC
TRBV11-3	TRBD1	TRBJ2-7	once	CASSPFGTALTYEQYF	TGTGCCAGCAGTCCTTTTGGGACAGCATTAACCTACGAGCAGTACTTC
TRBV4-1	TRBD1	TRBJ2-6	.	CASSQGQGWANVLTF	TGCGCCAGCAGCCAGGGACAGGGTTGGGCCAACGTCCTGACTTTC
TRBV7-2	TRBD1	TRBJ2-7	.	CASSQGQGLYEQYF	TGTGCCAGCAGCCAAGGACAGGGATTATACGAGCAGTACTTC
TRBV5-4	TRBD1	TRBJ1-2	.	CASSLRRDSDYGYTF	TGTGCCAGCAGCTTGCGACGGGACAGCGACTATGGCTACACCTTC
TRBV2	.	TRBJ1-6	.	CASSEFSSSDSPLHF	TGTGCCAGCAGTGAATTTTCATCTTCGGATTCACCCCTCCACTTT
TRBV3-1/TRBV3-2	.	TRBJ2-7	few	CASSQGVTGGEQYF	TGTGCCAGCAGCCAAGGGGTCACCGGCGGCGAGCAGTACTTC
TRBV2	.	TRBJ1-6	.	CASRDIANSPLHF	TGTGCCAGCAGGGACATTGCAAATTCACCCCTCCACTTT
TRBV5-1	TRBD2	TRBJ2-7	.	CASSPSQRGARYEQYF	TGCGCCAGCAGCCCCTCACAGCGGGGGGCCCGGTACGAGCAGTACTTC
TRBV12-5	.	TRBJ2-3	.	CASGLVSSENIDTQYF	TGTGCTAGTGGTTTGGTATCTAGCGAAAACATAGATACGCAGTATTTT
TRBV4-1	.	TRBJ1-1	once	CASKPGGGNTEAFF	TGCGCCAGCAAGCCGGGGGGCGGGAACACTGAAGCTTTCTTT
TRBV28	.	TRBJ1-5	.	CASSPTRRIGNQPQHF	TGTGCCAGCAGTCCCACCCGGCGGATAGGCAATCAGCCCCAGCATTTT
TRBV24-1	TRBD1	TRBJ1-2	.	CATSDANPGQGRGGYTF	TGTGCCACCAGTGATGCTAATCCGGGACAGGGGAGGGGTGGCTACACCTTC
TRBV6-5	TRBD2	TRBJ2-3	.	CASKSGGYTDTQYF	TGTGCCAGCAAAAGCGGGGGATACACAGATACGCAGTATTTT
TRBV25-1	.	TRBJ1-1	.	CASSESGEIGAFF	TGTGCCAGCAGTGAATCTGGGGAAATCGGAGCTTTCTTT
TRBV19	TRBD1	TRBJ1-5	.	CASSPWTGGFSNQPQHF	TGTGCCAGTAGTCCGTGGACAGGCGGTTTTAGCAATCAGCCCCAGCATTTT
TRBV5-1	TRBD1	TRBJ2-7	.	CASSPPPGQGYEQYF	TGCGCCAGCAGCCCACCTCCGGGACAGGGGTACGAGCAGTACTTC
TRBV27	TRBD2	TRBJ2-7	once	CASSLAAGAIYEQYF	TGTGCCAGCAGTTTAGCAGCGGGGGCTATCTACGAGCAGTACTTC
TRBV28	TRBD1	TRBJ1-2	.	CASSTLRGRDYGYTF	TGTGCCAGCAGTACGCTCAGGGGGCGCGACTATGGCTACACCTTC
TRBV6-6	.	TRBJ1-2	once	CASSYSQGEDYGYTF	TGTGCCAGCAGTTACTCGCAGGGTGAGGACTATGGCTACACCTTC
TRBV5-6	TRBD1	TRBJ1-1	.	CASSLVGQDGTEAFF	TGTGCCAGCAGCTTAGTCGGACAGGATGGGACTGAAGCTTTCTTT
TRBV30	TRBD1	TRBJ2-7	.	CAWRTGSYEQYF	TGTGCCTGGAGGACAGGGTCTTACGAGCAGTACTTC
TRBV10-1	TRBD1	TRBJ2-1	.	CASSDRGRLGNEQFF	TGCGCCAGCAGTGATAGGGGGCGTTTAGGCAATGAGCAGTTCTTC